A selection of T cell receptor beta chains follows, all from one sample in a study of CD8+ T cells in alopecia areata. Measured with immunoSEQ multiplex PCR; TCRdb has only the in-frame clones, and not every one. The sample has 150,000 to 200,000 clones; approximately 67% are singletons. The sample consisted of CD4+ T cells sorted from blood, taken between weeks 47 and 50, from a patient treated with tofacitinib. The source is a human donor with alopecia areata. Each CDR3 is given with its conserved first and last residue. The order of the fields is J gene, V gene, clone size, D gene, CDR3 protein, CDR3 DNA. A D gene is named only where the DNA matches it firmly. Expanded clones are given a class, and other clones once, few, many or no size at all.

>TRBJ2-5|TRBV29-1|-|TRBD2
CSVGGGGETQYF
TGCAGCGTTGGGGGCGGGGGTGAGACCCAGTACTTC
>TRBJ2-7|TRBV29-1|-|TRBD1
CSVGTGGNSYEQYF
TGCAGCGTAGGGACAGGGGGAAACTCCTACGAGCAGTACTTC
>TRBJ1-1|TRBV27|-|-
CASSWRNVGTEAFF
TGTGCCAGCAGTTGGCGGAACGTGGGCACTGAAGCTTTCTTT
>TRBJ2-2|TRBV30|-|-
CAWSGLRAGTGELFF
TGTGCCTGGAGTGGGCTCCGGGCGGGCACCGGGGAGCTGTTTTTT
>TRBJ2-3|TRBV15|few|TRBD2
CATSTRAGSVQDTQYF
TGTGCCACCAGCACTCGAGCGGGGTCGGTCCAAGATACGCAGTATTTT
>TRBJ2-2|TRBV2|-|-
CASSGQGTPRELFF
TGTGCCAGCAGTGGGCAGGGTACCCCCCGGGAGCTGTTTTTT
>TRBJ1-2|TRBV7-9|few|TRBD1
CASSLAGTGAHYGYTF
TGTGCCAGCAGCTTAGCCGGGACAGGGGCCCACTATGGCTACACCTTC
>TRBJ2-3|TRBV7-2|-|-
CASSLAVFASTTDTQYF
TGTGCCAGCAGCTTAGCGGTATTTGCATCCACCACAGATACGCAGTATTTT
>TRBJ2-7|TRBV29-1|once|-
CSVSYPGSSYEQYF
TGCAGCGTCTCCTACCCCGGGTCCTCCTACGAGCAGTACTTC
>TRBJ2-7|TRBV5-6|-|-
CASSLRWRTYEQYF
TGTGCCAGCAGCTTGCGATGGAGAACCTACGAGCAGTACTTC
>TRBJ2-3|TRBV30|-|-
CALQGSDTQYF
TGTGCCTTACAGGGCTCAGATACGCAGTATTTT
>TRBJ2-3|TRBV29-1|few|TRBD1
CSVETGEDTQYF
TGCAGCGTTGAAACAGGGGAGGATACGCAGTATTTT
>TRBJ2-1|TRBV6-6|-|-
CASRLGGSSYNEQFF
TGTGCCAGCAGATTGGGGGGCAGCTCCTACAATGAGCAGTTCTTC
>TRBJ2-5|TRBV15|-|TRBD2
CATSPEGGSETQYF
TGTGCCACCAGCCCGGAGGGAGGGAGCGAGACCCAGTACTTC
>TRBJ2-7|TRBV9|-|TRBD1
CASSVGGQGSYEQYF
TGTGCCAGCAGCGTAGGGGGACAGGGGTCGTACGAGCAGTACTTC
>TRBJ1-4|TRBV7-9|-|-
CASSLASIDEKLFF
TGTGCCAGCAGCTTAGCGTCGATCGATGAAAAACTGTTTTTT
>TRBJ2-4|TRBV5-1|-|-
CASSPDPGNIQYF
TGCGCCAGCAGCCCGGACCCTGGGAACATTCAGTACTTC
>TRBJ1-6|TRBV9|-|-
CASSPKPGPNSPLHF
TGTGCCAGCAGCCCCAAGCCGGGACCAAATTCACCCCTCCACTTT
>TRBJ2-7|TRBV15|-|-
CATSSRTSYEQYF
TGTGCCACCAGCAGTAGGACCTCCTACGAGCAGTACTTC
>TRBJ1-5|TRBV29-1|-|TRBD1
CSVSLGRGLEPQHF
TGCAGCGTTTCCCTCGGAAGGGGGCTTGAGCCCCAGCATTTT
>TRBJ2-1|TRBV7-8|-|-
CASSPMLGSVARGFF
TGTGCCAGCAGCCCCATGCTGGGTTCGGTCGCCCGCGGGTTCTTC
>TRBJ1-6|TRBV6-1|-|-
CASSERSSYNSPLHF
TGTGCCAGCAGTGAACGGAGCTCCTATAATTCACCCCTCCACTTT
>TRBJ2-2|TRBV4-3|-|TRBD1
CASSQGRGRTGELFF
TGCGCCAGCAGCCAGGGCAGGGGGCGAACCGGGGAGCTGTTTTTT
>TRBJ1-5|TRBV29-1|-|-
CSVQSGSNQPQHF
TGCAGCGTTCAGTCCGGGAGCAATCAGCCCCAGCATTTT
>TRBJ1-5|TRBV2|-|-
CASSVDSPNQPQHF
TGTGCCAGCAGTGTTGACAGCCCCAATCAGCCCCAGCATTTT
>TRBJ2-3|TRBV6-5|-|-
CASSYGRRGTDTQYF
TGTGCCAGCAGTTACGGCAGGAGGGGTACAGATACGCAGTATTTT
>TRBJ1-1|TRBV29-1|-|-
CSVEQGQGTEAFF
TGCAGCGTTGAACAGGGGCAAGGAACTGAAGCTTTCTTT
>TRBJ1-2|TRBV4-3|-|-
CASSRRFGVDGYTF
TGCGCCAGCAGCCGACGGTTCGGGGTTGACGGCTACACCTTC
>TRBJ2-7|TRBV5-6|-|-
CASSLAIGHQYEQYF
TGTGCCAGCAGCTTGGCCATCGGACATCAGTACGAGCAGTACTTC
>TRBJ1-2|TRBV27|once|-
CASRQTGREDGYTF
TGTGCCAGCAGACAGACCGGCCGCGAGGATGGCTACACCTTC
>TRBJ2-2|TRBV6-5|-|-
CASRESTGRTGELFF
TGTGCCAGCAGGGAGAGCACAGGGAGGACCGGGGAGCTGTTTTTT
>TRBJ2-5|TRBV11-2|-|-
CASSPGETQYF
TGTGCCAGCAGCCCAGGGGAGACCCAGTACTTC
>TRBJ1-1|TRBV6-5|-|-
CASSYSSGPMNTEAFF
TGTGCCAGCAGTTACTCTTCAGGGCCCATGAACACTGAAGCTTTCTTT
>TRBJ2-7|TRBV29-1|-|TRBD1
CSVETGVSYEQYF
TGCAGCGTTGAAACAGGGGTCTCCTACGAGCAGTACTTC
>TRBJ2-3|TRBV4-3|-|-
CASSQGRQVSTDTQYF
TGCGCCAGCAGCCAAGGAAGACAGGTCAGCACAGATACGCAGTATTTT
>TRBJ2-7|TRBV6-1|few|-
CASSLDHSSYEQYF
TGTGCCAGCAGTTTGGACCATTCCTCCTACGAGCAGTACTTC
>TRBJ2-1|TRBV29-1|few|-
CSVVRRNEQFF
TGCAGCGTTGTACGACGCAATGAGCAGTTCTTC
>TRBJ1-1|TRBV5-1|few|-
CASSGDNTEAFF
TGCGCCAGCAGCGGAGACAACACTGAAGCTTTCTTT
>TRBJ1-2|TRBV30|-|TRBD1
CAWSMDRPFYGYTF
TGTGCCTGGAGTATGGACAGGCCATTCTATGGCTACACCTTC
>TRBJ2-1|TRBV4-3|-|-
CASSQDRMAYNEQFF
TGCGCCAGCAGCCAAGATCGCATGGCCTACAATGAGCAGTTCTTC